This entry describes one T cell receptor beta chain. The sample originates from a study of T-cell reconstitution after alpha-beta-depleted transplantation in children. Library preparation (for TCRbeta) was performed with unique molecular identifiers. TCRdb independently ran MiXCR on the PCR reads; one entry per CDR3 protein. The sample holds some 550,000 distinct CDR3 sequences, approximately 20% seen once. Germline V lookup: CDR1 SGHRS, CDR2 YFSETQ. The CDR3 has 16 residues. J lost 7 bases, V lost 4 bases, and 7 bases had no gene match. The chain uses TRBV5-1 and TRBJ2-2, with 13 nucleotides matching TRBD2. The sequence came from a human donor who donated a stem cell graft to a child with acute lymphoblastic leukemia. The specimen comprised PBMCs from the stem cell graft donor, sampled from the stem cell graft. The CDR3 DNA reads as TGCGCCAGCAGCCCCTGGACTAGCGGGAGTATCGGGGAGCTGTTTTTT. Translating it yields CASSPWTSGSIGELFF.